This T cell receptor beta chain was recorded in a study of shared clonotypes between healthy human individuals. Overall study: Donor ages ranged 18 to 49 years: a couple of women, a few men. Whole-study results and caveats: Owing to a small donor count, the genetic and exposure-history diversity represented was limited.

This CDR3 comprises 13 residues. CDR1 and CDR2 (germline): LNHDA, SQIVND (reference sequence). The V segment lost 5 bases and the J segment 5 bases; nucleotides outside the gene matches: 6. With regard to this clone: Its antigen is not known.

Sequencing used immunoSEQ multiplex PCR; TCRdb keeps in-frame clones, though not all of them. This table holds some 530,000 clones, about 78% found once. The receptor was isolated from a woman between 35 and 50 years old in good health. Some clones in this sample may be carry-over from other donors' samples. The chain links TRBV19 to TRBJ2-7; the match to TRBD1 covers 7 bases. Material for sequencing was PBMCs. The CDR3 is CASSLQGRDEQYF. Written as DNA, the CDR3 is TGTGCCAGTAGTTTACAGGGGCGGGACGAGCAGTACTTC.